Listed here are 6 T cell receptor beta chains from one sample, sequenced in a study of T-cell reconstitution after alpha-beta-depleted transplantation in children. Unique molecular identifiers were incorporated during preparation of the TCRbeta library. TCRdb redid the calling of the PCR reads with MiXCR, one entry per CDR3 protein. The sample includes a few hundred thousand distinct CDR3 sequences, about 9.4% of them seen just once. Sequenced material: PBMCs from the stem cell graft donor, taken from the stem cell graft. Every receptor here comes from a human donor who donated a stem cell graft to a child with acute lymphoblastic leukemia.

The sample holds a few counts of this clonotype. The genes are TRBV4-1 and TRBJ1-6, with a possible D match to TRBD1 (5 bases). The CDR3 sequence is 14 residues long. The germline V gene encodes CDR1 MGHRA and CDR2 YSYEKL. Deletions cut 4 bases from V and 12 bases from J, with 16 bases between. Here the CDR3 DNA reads TGCGCCAGCAGCCCCTCGGGACCGAACCAACCCCTCCACTTT. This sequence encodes CASSPSGPNQPLHF.

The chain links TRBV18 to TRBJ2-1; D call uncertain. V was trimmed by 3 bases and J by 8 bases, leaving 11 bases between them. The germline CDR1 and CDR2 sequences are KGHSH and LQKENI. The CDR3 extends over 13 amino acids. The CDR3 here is CASSPYSSYEQFF. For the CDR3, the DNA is TGTGCCAGCTCACCTTACAGCAGCTATGAGCAGTTCTTC. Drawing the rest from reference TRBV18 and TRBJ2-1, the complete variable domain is NAGVMQNPRHLVRRRGQEARLRCSPMKGHSHVYWYRQLPEEGLKFMVYLQKENIIDESGMPKERFSAEFPKEGPSILRIQQVVRGDSAAYFCASSPYSSYEQFFGPGTRLTVL.

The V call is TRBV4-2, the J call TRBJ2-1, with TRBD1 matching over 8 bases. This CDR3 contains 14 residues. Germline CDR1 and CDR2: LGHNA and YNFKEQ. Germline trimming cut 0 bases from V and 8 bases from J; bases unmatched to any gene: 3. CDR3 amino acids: CASSQEDRVYEQFF. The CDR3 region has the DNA TGTGCCAGCAGCCAAGAGGACAGGGTCTATGAGCAGTTCTTC.

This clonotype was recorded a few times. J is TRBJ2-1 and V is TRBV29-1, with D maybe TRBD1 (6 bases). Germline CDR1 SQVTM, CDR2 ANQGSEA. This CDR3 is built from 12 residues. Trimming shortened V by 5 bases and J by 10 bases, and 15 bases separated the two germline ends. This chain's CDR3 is CSVLGLGTEQFF. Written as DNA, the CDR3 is TGCAGCGTTTTAGGTCTCGGGACAGAGCAGTTCTTC.

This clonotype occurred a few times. DNA for the CDR3: TGCGCCAGCAGCAGACGGACAGGAGAGAACACTGAAGCTTTCTTT. Protein product: CASSRRTGENTEAFF. The chain is built from TRBV4-1 and TRBJ1-1, with TRBD1 matching over 7 bases. In germline, CDR1 is MGHRA, CDR2 YSYEKL. The J segment lost 1 base and the V segment lost 5 bases, leaving 7 bases of the junction unmatched. The CDR3 spans 15 residues.

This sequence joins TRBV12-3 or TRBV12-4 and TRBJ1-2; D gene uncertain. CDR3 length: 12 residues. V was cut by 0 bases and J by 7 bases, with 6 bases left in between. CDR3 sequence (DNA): TGTGCCAGCAGTTTAGCAGGGAGTGGCTACACCTTC. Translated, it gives CASSLAGSGYTF.